These T cell receptor beta chains were read from a single sample in a study of T cells after yellow fever vaccination. MiXCR was run by TCRdb on the 5' RACE reads, yielding one entry per CDR3 protein. The sample carries approximately 550,000 distinct CDR3 sequences, roughly 12% recorded once. The starting material was PBMCs, obtained on the day of the yellow fever booster vaccination. Receptors were obtained from a man aged 25 to 40 who received the YFV17D yellow fever vaccine. CDR3s include the opening cysteine and the closing phenylalanine or tryptophan. D genes are given only for firm matches. Where a row states a size, it is once, few, many or the class of an expanded clone; other rows omit it.

length: 14
J: TRBJ2-4
V: TRBV12-3/TRBV12-4
size: few
D: -
DNA: TGTGCCAGCAGTCCCGGACAATGGGCGAACATTCAGTACTTC
CDR3: CASSPGQWANIQYF

length: 15
J: TRBJ2-7
V: TRBV5-1
size: -
D: -
DNA: TGCGCCAGCAGCTTGTCTACGGGCGGTTCCTACGAGCAGTACTTC
CDR3: CASSLSTGGSYEQYF

length: 14
J: TRBJ2-7
V: TRBV20-1
size: -
D: TRBD2
DNA: TGCAGTGCTAAGCGGGGGCATTCCTCCTACGAGCAGTACTTC
CDR3: CSAKRGHSSYEQYF

length: 14
J: TRBJ2-7
V: TRBV29-1
size: few
D: -
DNA: TGCAGCGTTGCGGAGGCGGGACAGTCCTACGAGCAGTACTTC
CDR3: CSVAEAGQSYEQYF

length: 15
J: TRBJ1-1
V: TRBV5-6
size: -
D: -
DNA: TGTGCCAGCAGAACCCGGGCTAAGATGAACACTGAAGCTTTCTTT
CDR3: CASRTRAKMNTEAFF

length: 15
J: TRBJ2-1
V: TRBV20-1
size: -
D: TRBD2
DNA: TGCAGTGTCCCCAGGGGTGGACTAGCGGGCAATGAGCAGTTCTTC
CDR3: CSVPRGGLAGNEQFF

length: 14
J: TRBJ1-1
V: TRBV7-9
size: -
D: -
DNA: TGTGCCAGCAGCTTACTCGTAACGAACACTGAAGCTTTCTTT
CDR3: CASSLLVTNTEAFF

length: 15
J: TRBJ1-2
V: TRBV12-3/TRBV12-4
size: few
D: TRBD1
DNA: TGTGCCAGCAGTTACTCCGAGACAGGGGCAGCGGGCTACACCTTC
CDR3: CASSYSETGAAGYTF

length: 16
J: TRBJ1-4
V: TRBV6-5
size: few
D: -
DNA: TGTGCCAGCAGTTACGCCGGGTCGGGAGCTAATGAAAAACTGTTTTTT
CDR3: CASSYAGSGANEKLFF

length: 14
J: TRBJ2-1
V: TRBV6-5
size: -
D: TRBD2
DNA: TGTGCCAGCAGTTACTCGACTAGCCCTGGGGAGCAGTTCTTC
CDR3: CASSYSTSPGEQFF

length: 13
J: TRBJ1-6
V: TRBV20-1
size: few
D: -
DNA: TGCAGTGCTAGTTCTGGCTATAATTCACCCCTCCACTTT
CDR3: CSASSGYNSPLHF

length: 14
J: TRBJ2-4
V: TRBV20-1
size: -
D: -
DNA: TGCAGTGCTGGGCTGGGGGGGCGCGGTGACATTCAGTACTTC
CDR3: CSAGLGGRGDIQYF

length: 16
J: TRBJ2-1
V: TRBV19
size: many
D: -
DNA: TGTGCCAGTAGTATTGTTGGGGGTAGCTCCTACAATGAGCAGTTCTTC
CDR3: CASSIVGGSSYNEQFF

length: 16
J: TRBJ2-2
V: TRBV18
size: -
D: -
DNA: TGTGCCAGCTCACCTGGCACTCTTAGGGACACCGGGGAGCTGTTTTTT
CDR3: CASSPGTLRDTGELFF

length: 15
J: TRBJ1-4
V: TRBV7-2
size: -
D: -
DNA: TGTGCCAGCAGCCAGACAGGCGGGATCCTTGAAAAACTGTTTTTT
CDR3: CASSQTGGILEKLFF

length: 20
J: TRBJ2-1
V: TRBV6-1
size: few
D: TRBD2
DNA: TGTGCCAGCAGTGAAGGCTCTTGGACTAGCCGAACTGGGCTCTACAATGAGCAGTTCTTC
CDR3: CASSEGSWTSRTGLYNEQFF

length: 13
J: TRBJ1-2
V: TRBV20-1
size: -
D: -
DNA: TGCAGTGCCACCGCGCCAGACAACTATGGCTACACCTTC
CDR3: CSATAPDNYGYTF

length: 15
J: TRBJ2-5
V: TRBV10-2
size: many
D: TRBD2
DNA: TGCGCCAGCAGTGGAGTAGCGGGAGGGCCGGAGACCCAGTACTTC
CDR3: CASSGVAGGPETQYF

length: 15
J: TRBJ2-1
V: TRBV15
size: -
D: -
DNA: TGTGCCACCAGCAAACACCCCGGTTCCATCAATGAGCAGTTCTTC
CDR3: CATSKHPGSINEQFF

length: 15
J: TRBJ2-2
V: TRBV9
size: many
D: -
DNA: TGTGCCAGCAGCGTAGCCCCAACAGGGACCGGGGAGCTGTTTTTT
CDR3: CASSVAPTGTGELFF

length: 13
J: TRBJ2-1
V: TRBV5-1
size: many
D: -
DNA: TGCGCCAGCAGCTCGGGTCCCTCGGATGAGCAGTTCTTC
CDR3: CASSSGPSDEQFF

length: 16
J: TRBJ2-1
V: TRBV9
size: -
D: TRBD2
DNA: TGTGCCAGCAGGGCTGCCGGGGGGGATGGCTACAATGAGCAGTTCTTC
CDR3: CASRAAGGDGYNEQFF

length: 16
J: TRBJ2-3
V: TRBV3-1
size: few
D: -
DNA: TGTGCCAGCAGCCAAGACCCCGACCGCGGCACAGATACGCAGTATTTT
CDR3: CASSQDPDRGTDTQYF

length: 14
J: TRBJ2-7
V: TRBV7-9
size: -
D: -
DNA: TGTGCCAGCAGCCCAGGGAAGGGGGACTACGAGCAGTACTTC
CDR3: CASSPGKGDYEQYF

length: 14
J: TRBJ2-5
V: TRBV7-2
size: -
D: -
DNA: TGTGCCAGCAGCTTATCAGGGTACCAAGAGACCCAGTACTTC
CDR3: CASSLSGYQETQYF

length: 13
J: TRBJ2-2
V: TRBV5-6
size: few
D: -
DNA: TGTGCCAGCAGGGGTGGACGCACCGGGGAGCTGTTTTTT
CDR3: CASRGGRTGELFF

length: 14
J: TRBJ1-6
V: TRBV7-8
size: -
D: TRBD1
DNA: TGTGCCAGCAGCTTAGAGGGACAGGTCTCACCCCTCCACTTT
CDR3: CASSLEGQVSPLHF

length: 14
J: TRBJ2-7
V: TRBV7-9
size: few
D: -
DNA: TGTGCCAGCAGCTCATGGGACATCTCCTACGAGCAGTACTTC
CDR3: CASSSWDISYEQYF

length: 12
J: TRBJ2-7
V: TRBV2
size: few
D: -
DNA: TGTGCCAGCAGTGAACAGACCTACGAGCAGTACTTC
CDR3: CASSEQTYEQYF

length: 15
J: TRBJ2-2
V: TRBV4-3
size: -
D: TRBD1
DNA: TGCGCCAGCAGCCAAGGCCAGGGGGCAACCGGGGAGCTGTTTTTT
CDR3: CASSQGQGATGELFF

length: 13
J: TRBJ2-4
V: TRBV6-5
size: -
D: -
DNA: TGTGCCAGCAGTTACTCTAAGAGGGACATTCAGTACTTC
CDR3: CASSYSKRDIQYF

length: 14
J: TRBJ2-7
V: TRBV6-2/TRBV6-3
size: few
D: -
DNA: TGTGCCAGCAGTCCAGGGTGGACGAGCTACGAGCAGTACTTC
CDR3: CASSPGWTSYEQYF

length: 13
J: TRBJ1-2
V: TRBV21-1
size: -
D: -
DNA: TGTGCCAGCAGCACTACAGGGGGCGGCGGCTACACCTTC
CDR3: CASSTTGGGGYTF

length: 18
J: TRBJ1-3
V: TRBV11-2
size: -
D: -
DNA: TGTGCCAGCAGCTCCCAAGACCCCCCCCGGGGTCCTGGAAACACCATATATTTT
CDR3: CASSSQDPPRGPGNTIYF

length: 14
J: TRBJ2-7
V: TRBV3-1
size: -
D: TRBD2
DNA: TGTGCCAGCAGCCTCCGAGCAGCGGGACACGAGCAGTACTTC
CDR3: CASSLRAAGHEQYF

length: 16
J: TRBJ2-1
V: TRBV5-6
size: few
D: TRBD2
DNA: TGTGCCAGCACCCGAAGGAGCGGGAGCTCCTACAATGAGCAGTTCTTC
CDR3: CASTRRSGSSYNEQFF

length: 13
J: TRBJ2-7
V: TRBV19
size: -
D: -
DNA: TGTGCCAGTAGTATTGGACGGCGGGACGAGCAGTACTTC
CDR3: CASSIGRRDEQYF

length: 14
J: TRBJ2-5
V: TRBV5-1
size: -
D: -
DNA: TGCGCCAGCAGCTTGTGGTCCCACGAAGAGACCCAGTACTTC
CDR3: CASSLWSHEETQYF

length: 13
J: TRBJ2-3
V: TRBV29-1
size: few
D: -
DNA: TGCAGCGTTGAAGGCCCGACGGCAGATACGCAGTATTTT
CDR3: CSVEGPTADTQYF

length: 19
J: TRBJ2-6
V: TRBV6-2/TRBV6-3
size: -
D: TRBD2
DNA: TGTGCCAGCACCACCTTAGGACTAGCGGTAAACTCTGGGGCCAACGTCCTGACTTTC
CDR3: CASTTLGLAVNSGANVLTF

length: 15
J: TRBJ2-5
V: TRBV6-1
size: many
D: TRBD2
DNA: TGTGCCAGTGGACTAGCGGGAGGCCTAGTGGAGACCCAGTACTTC
CDR3: CASGLAGGLVETQYF

length: 15
J: TRBJ2-7
V: TRBV3-1
size: -
D: TRBD1
DNA: TGTGCCAGCAGTTATTTAGGACAGGGACTTTACGAGCAGTACTTC
CDR3: CASSYLGQGLYEQYF

length: 17
J: TRBJ2-1
V: TRBV27
size: few
D: TRBD2
DNA: TGTGCCAGCAGTTTATCGGGCGCTAGCGGGAATTACAATGAGCAGTTCTTC
CDR3: CASSLSGASGNYNEQFF

length: 13
J: TRBJ2-4
V: TRBV5-6
size: few
D: -
DNA: TGTGCCAGCAGCTATACTTTGGGGGACATTCAGTACTTC
CDR3: CASSYTLGDIQYF

length: 13
J: TRBJ2-4
V: TRBV4-2
size: -
D: -
DNA: TGTGCCAGCAGCCAAGAAGGATTGAGGGTTCAGTACTTC
CDR3: CASSQEGLRVQYF

length: 22
J: TRBJ2-1
V: TRBV10-3
size: -
D: TRBD2
DNA: TGTGCCATCAGTGAGTCGCCGGTGGCTAGCGGTCCGAGGGAGGGATCTTACAATGAGCAGTTCTTC
CDR3: CAISESPVASGPREGSYNEQFF